The 2 T cell receptor beta chains below all came from one sample that was sequenced in a study of a mutant IDH1 vaccine in newly diagnosed glioma. Sequencing used immunoSEQ multiplex PCR; TCRdb keeps in-frame clones, though not all of them. The table lists roughly 60,000 clones, roughly 79% of them singletons. Time point: week 35, safety follow-up. Vaccine doses each comprised 300 ug of mutant IDH1 20-mer peptide, with topical imiquimod. These receptors' antigens are unknown. Material: PBMCs, obtained from a glioma patient whose treatment included an IDH1 peptide vaccine. These receptors came from a man aged 35 to 55 with glioma.

This chain joins TRBV28 and TRBJ2-5, with 10 bases fitting TRBD1. Germline lookup yields CDR1 MDHEN and CDR2 SYDVKM. V shed 5 bases, J shed 5 bases, and the junction held 8 bases outside the gene matches. The CDR3 is 15 amino acids. The CDR3 here is CASSPGQGDIETQYF. The CDR3 coding sequence is TGTGCCAGCAGTCCCGGACAGGGGGATATTGAGACCCAGTACTTC.

V gene TRBV6-6 combines with J gene TRBJ2-3; D possibly corresponds to TRBD1 (6 bases). Germline loops: CDR1 MNHNY, CDR2 SVGAGI (reference sequence). Trimming pared 4 bases from V and 2 bases from J, leaving 10 bases between. This CDR3 is built from 14 residues. CDR3 amino acids: CASSFQGYTDTQYF. The CDR3 region has the DNA TGTGCCAGCAGTTTCCAGGGGTACACAGATACGCAGTATTTT.